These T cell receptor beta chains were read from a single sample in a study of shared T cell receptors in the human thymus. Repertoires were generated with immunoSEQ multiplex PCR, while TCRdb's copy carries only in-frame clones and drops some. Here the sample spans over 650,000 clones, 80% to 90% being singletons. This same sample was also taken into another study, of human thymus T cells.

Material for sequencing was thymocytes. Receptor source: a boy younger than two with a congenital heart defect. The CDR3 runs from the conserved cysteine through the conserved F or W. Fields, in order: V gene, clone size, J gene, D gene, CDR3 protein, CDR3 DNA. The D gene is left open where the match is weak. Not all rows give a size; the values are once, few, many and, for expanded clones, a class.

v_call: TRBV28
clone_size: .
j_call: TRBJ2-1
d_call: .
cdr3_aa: CASSPLPLLQFF
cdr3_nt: TGTGCCAGCAGTCCCCTTCCCTTATTGCAGTTCTTC

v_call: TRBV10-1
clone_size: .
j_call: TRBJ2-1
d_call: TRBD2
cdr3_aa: CASSESPPFGTSGNEQFF
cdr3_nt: TGCGCCAGCAGTGAGTCGCCGCCCTTCGGGACTAGCGGTAATGAGCAGTTCTTC

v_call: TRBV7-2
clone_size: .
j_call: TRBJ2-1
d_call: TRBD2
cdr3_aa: CAGESAGGTYNEQFF
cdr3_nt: TGTGCCGGTGAATCAGCGGGAGGAACCTACAATGAGCAGTTCTTC

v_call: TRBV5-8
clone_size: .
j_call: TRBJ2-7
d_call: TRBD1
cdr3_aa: CASSYRGTYEQYF
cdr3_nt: TGTGCCAGCAGCTACAGGGGCACCTACGAGCAGTACTTC

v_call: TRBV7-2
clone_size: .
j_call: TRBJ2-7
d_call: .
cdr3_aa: CASSSAGQGLYEQYF
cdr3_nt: TGTGCCAGCAGCTCCGCTGGGCAGGGCCTCTACGAGCAGTACTTC

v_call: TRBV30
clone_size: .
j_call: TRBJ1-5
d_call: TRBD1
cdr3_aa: CAWSVRPRGQGNQPQHF
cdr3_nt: TGTGCCTGGAGTGTACGACCGAGGGGACAGGGGAATCAGCCCCAGCATTTT

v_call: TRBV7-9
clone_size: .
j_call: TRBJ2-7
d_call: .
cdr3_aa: CASSRDTWGEQYF
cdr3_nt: TGTGCCAGCAGCCGGGACACCTGGGGCGAGCAGTACTTC

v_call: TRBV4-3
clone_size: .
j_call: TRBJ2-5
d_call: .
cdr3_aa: CASSQDWLLKSQETQYF
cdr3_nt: TGCGCCAGCAGCCAAGATTGGCTTTTGAAAAGCCAAGAGACCCAGTACTTC

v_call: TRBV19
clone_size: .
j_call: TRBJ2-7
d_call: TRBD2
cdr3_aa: CASRPSGSYEQYF
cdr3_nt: TGTGCCAGTAGGCCTAGCGGGAGTTACGAGCAGTACTTC

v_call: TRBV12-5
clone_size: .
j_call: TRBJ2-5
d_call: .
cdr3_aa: CASGSHKPKQETQYF
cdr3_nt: TGTGCTAGTGGTTCCCACAAACCAAAACAAGAGACCCAGTACTTC

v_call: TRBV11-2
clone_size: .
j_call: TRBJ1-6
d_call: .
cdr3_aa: CASSLPYSEGVGSPLHF
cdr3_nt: TGTGCCAGCAGCTTACCGTATTCGGAGGGTGTTGGATCACCCCTCCACTTT

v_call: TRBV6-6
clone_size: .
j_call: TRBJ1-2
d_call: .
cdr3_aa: CASSYSGLAGLPYTF
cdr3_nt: TGTGCCAGCAGTTACTCGGGACTTGCTGGATTGCCCTACACCTTC

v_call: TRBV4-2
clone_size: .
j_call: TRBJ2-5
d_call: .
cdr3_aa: CASSQKGGGGQETQYF
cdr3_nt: TGTGCCAGCAGCCAAAAGGGGGGAGGGGGCCAAGAGACCCAGTACTTC

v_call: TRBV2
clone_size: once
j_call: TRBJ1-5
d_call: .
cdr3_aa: CASSEVGGDSNQPQHF
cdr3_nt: TGTGCCAGCAGTGAGGTAGGGGGGGATAGCAATCAGCCCCAGCATTTT

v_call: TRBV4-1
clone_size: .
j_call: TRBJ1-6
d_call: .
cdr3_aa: CASSQVFSGGHNSPLHF
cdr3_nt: TGCGCCAGCAGCCAAGTTTTCTCTGGAGGACATAATTCACCCCTCCACTTT

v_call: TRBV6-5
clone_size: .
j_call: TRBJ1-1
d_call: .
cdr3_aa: CASLRAPGTAEAFF
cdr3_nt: TGTGCCAGCTTGCGGGCGCCGGGAACCGCTGAAGCTTTCTTT

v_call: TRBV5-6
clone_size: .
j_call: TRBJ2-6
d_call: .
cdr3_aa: CASSSSYRELAGANVLTF
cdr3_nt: TGTGCCAGCAGCTCCTCTTACAGGGAATTGGCTGGGGCCAACGTCCTGACTTTC

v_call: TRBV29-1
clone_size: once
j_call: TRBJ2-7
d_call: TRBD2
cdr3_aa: CAAGGIGDHEQYF
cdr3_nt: TGCGCGGCGGGAGGAATAGGGGACCACGAGCAGTACTTC

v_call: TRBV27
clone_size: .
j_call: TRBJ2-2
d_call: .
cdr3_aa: CASRGLRTPNTGELFF
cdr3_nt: TGTGCCAGCAGAGGACTACGAACACCGAACACCGGGGAGCTGTTTTTT

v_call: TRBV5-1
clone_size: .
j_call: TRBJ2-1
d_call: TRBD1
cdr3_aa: CASSLGGQYSYNEQFF
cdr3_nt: TGCGCCAGCAGCTTGGGGGGACAGTACTCCTACAATGAGCAGTTCTTC

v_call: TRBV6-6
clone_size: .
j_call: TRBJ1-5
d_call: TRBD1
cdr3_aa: CASRRTGSSNQPQHF
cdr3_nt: TGTGCCAGCAGGCGGACAGGGTCCAGCAATCAGCCCCAGCATTTT

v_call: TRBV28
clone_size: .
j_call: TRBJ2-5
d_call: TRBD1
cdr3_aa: CASTHFTTGPEGAQYF
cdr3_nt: TGTGCCAGCACTCACTTTACGACAGGGCCCGAGGGGGCCCAGTACTTC

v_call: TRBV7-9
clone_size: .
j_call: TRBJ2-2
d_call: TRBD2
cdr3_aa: CASSLAPGRDTGELFF
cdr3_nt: TGTGCCAGCAGCTTAGCACCAGGGAGGGACACCGGGGAGCTGTTTTTT

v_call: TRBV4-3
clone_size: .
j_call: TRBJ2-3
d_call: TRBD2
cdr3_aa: CASSQQTVAGGPRTDTQYF
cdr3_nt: TGCGCCAGCAGCCAACAGACCGTAGCGGGGGGGCCGCGCACAGATACGCAGTATTTT

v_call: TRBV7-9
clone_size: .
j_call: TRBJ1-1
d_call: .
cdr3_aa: CASSPGGAEAFF
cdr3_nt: TGTGCCAGCAGCCCCGGGGGGGCTGAAGCTTTCTTT

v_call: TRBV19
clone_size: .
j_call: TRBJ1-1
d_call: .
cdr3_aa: CASRWGGNTEAFF
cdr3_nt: TGTGCCAGTAGATGGGGGGGGAACACTGAAGCTTTCTTT

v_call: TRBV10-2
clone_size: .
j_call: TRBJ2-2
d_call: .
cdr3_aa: CASSESYGELFF
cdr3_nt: TGCGCCAGCAGTGAGTCGTACGGGGAGCTGTTTTTT

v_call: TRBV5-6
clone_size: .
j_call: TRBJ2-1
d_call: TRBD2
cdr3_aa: CASRSRSGSLVDEQFF
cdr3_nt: TGTGCCAGCAGGTCGAGAAGCGGGAGTTTGGTAGATGAGCAGTTCTTC

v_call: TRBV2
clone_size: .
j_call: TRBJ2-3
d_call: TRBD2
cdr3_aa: CASSAGSGGYADTQYF
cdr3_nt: TGTGCCAGCAGTGCGGGTAGCGGGGGGTACGCAGATACGCAGTATTTT

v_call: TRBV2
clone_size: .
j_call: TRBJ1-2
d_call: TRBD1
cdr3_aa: CASSEPKYWTGVGVNDYGYTF
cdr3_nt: TGTGCCAGCAGTGAGCCGAAATATTGGACAGGGGTCGGGGTAAATGACTATGGCTACACCTTC

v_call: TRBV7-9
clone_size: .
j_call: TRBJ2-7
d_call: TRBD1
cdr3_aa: CASSSHRGRVPYEQYF
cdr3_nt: TGTGCCAGCAGCTCACACAGGGGGCGCGTCCCCTACGAGCAGTACTTC

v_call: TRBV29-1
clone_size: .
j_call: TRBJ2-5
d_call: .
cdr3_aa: CSVEVEIASETQYF
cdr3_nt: TGCAGCGTTGAAGTTGAAATAGCGTCAGAGACCCAGTACTTC

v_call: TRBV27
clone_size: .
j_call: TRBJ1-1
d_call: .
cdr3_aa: CASGAGYTEAFF
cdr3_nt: TGTGCCAGCGGGGCTGGGTACACTGAAGCTTTCTTT

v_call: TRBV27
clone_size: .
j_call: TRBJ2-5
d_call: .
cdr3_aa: CASSFSYQETQYF
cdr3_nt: TGTGCCAGCAGTTTTTCGTACCAAGAGACCCAGTACTTC

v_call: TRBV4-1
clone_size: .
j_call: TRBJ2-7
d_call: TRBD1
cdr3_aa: CASSHLHRQGSSYEQYF
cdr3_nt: TGCGCCAGCAGCCATCTTCACCGACAGGGGAGCTCCTACGAGCAGTACTTC

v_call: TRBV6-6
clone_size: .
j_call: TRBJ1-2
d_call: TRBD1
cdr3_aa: CASSYRDRGRKYGYTF
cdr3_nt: TGTGCCAGCAGTTACCGGGACAGGGGCCGCAAGTATGGCTACACCTTC

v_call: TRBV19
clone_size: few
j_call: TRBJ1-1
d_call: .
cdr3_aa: CATLGNTEAFF
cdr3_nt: TGTGCCACCCTAGGGAACACTGAAGCTTTCTTT

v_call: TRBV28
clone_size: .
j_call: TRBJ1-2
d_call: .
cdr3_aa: CASSFKIPRYYGYTF
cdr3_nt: TGTGCCAGCAGTTTTAAGATTCCCAGGTACTATGGCTACACCTTC

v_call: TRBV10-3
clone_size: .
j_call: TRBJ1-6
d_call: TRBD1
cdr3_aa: CAISEGGQGPFNSPLHF
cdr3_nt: TGTGCCATCAGTGAGGGGGGACAGGGACCCTTTAATTCACCCCTCCACTTT

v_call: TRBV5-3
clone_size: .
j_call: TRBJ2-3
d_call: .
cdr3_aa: CARPTGGLTDTQYF
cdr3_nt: TGTGCCAGACCGACGGGGGGCCTCACAGATACGCAGTATTTT

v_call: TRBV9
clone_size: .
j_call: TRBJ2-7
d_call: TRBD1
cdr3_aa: CASSRTGTGGYEQYF
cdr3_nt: TGTGCCAGCAGCAGAACCGGGACAGGGGGCTACGAGCAGTACTTC

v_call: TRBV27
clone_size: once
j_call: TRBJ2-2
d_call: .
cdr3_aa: CASSTSTATGELFF
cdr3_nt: TGTGCCAGCAGTACGTCTACCGCCACCGGGGAGCTGTTTTTT

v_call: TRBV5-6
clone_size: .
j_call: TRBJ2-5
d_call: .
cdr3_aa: CASSLKGEKNYQETQYF
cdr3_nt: TGTGCCAGCAGCTTGAAGGGGGAAAAAAATTACCAAGAGACCCAGTACTTC

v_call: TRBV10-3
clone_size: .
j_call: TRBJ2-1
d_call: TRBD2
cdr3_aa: CAISLAGSSYNEQFF
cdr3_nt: TGTGCCATCAGCCTAGCGGGTTCCTCCTACAATGAGCAGTTCTTC

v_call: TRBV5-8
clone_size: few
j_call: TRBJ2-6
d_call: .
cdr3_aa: CASSNILSGANVLTF
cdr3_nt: TGTGCCAGCAGCAATATCCTCTCTGGGGCCAACGTCCTGACTTTC

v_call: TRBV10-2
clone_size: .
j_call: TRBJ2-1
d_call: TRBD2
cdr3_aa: CASREAGGHEQFF
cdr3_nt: TGCGCCAGCAGAGAAGCGGGAGGTCATGAGCAGTTCTTC

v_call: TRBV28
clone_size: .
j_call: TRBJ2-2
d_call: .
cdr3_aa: CASIKEPYTGELFF
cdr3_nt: TGTGCCAGCATCAAAGAGCCTTACACCGGGGAGCTGTTTTTT

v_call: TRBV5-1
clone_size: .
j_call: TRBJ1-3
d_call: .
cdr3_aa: CASGQGNTIYF
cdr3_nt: TGCGCCAGCGGTCAGGGAAACACCATATATTTT

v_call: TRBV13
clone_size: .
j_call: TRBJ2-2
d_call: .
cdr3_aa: CASSSKARGELFF
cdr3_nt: TGTGCCAGCAGCTCCAAAGCCCGAGGGGAGCTGTTTTTT

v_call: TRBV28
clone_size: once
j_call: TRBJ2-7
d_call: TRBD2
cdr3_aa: CASSRTSGDILTYEQYF
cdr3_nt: TGTGCCAGCAGCCGGACTAGCGGGGATATACTGACCTACGAGCAGTACTTC

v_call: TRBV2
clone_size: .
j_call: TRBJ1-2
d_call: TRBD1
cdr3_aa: CASSERPQGVFYGYTF
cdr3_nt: TGTGCCAGCAGTGAACGCCCACAGGGGGTCTTCTATGGCTACACCTTC

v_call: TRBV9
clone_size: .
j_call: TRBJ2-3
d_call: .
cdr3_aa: CASSGGPGIHTDTQYF
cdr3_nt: TGTGCCAGCAGCGGAGGCCCCGGGATCCACACAGATACGCAGTATTTT

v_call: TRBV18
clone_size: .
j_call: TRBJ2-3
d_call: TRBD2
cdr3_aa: CASSPPGLARDTQYF
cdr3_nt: TGTGCCAGCTCACCACCGGGACTAGCGAGGGATACGCAGTATTTT

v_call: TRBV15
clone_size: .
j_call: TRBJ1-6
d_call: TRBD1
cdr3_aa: CATSGGKGTGKVNSPLHF
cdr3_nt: TGTGCCACCAGCGGAGGGAAAGGGACAGGGAAGGTTAATTCACCCCTCCACTTT